This T cell receptor beta chain was documented in a study of blood T cell repertoires in COVID-19. The wider study: Specimens from acute and convalescent COVID-19 originated in the United States, Italy and Spain. PBMCs, B-cell-depleted T cells, or T cells provided the cDNA or gDNA that made up the material.

The CDR3 has 18 residues. The trim removed 1 base at V and 4 bases at J, leaving 12 bases unmatched. The V gene's germline CDR1 is MDHEN and CDR2 SYDVKM. In the original workflow: Researchers report that nucleated cell counts were estimated from reference gene primer amplification. Measured with immunoSEQ multiplex PCR; TCRdb has only the in-frame clones, and not every one. For V, J and clone size, that table is used; D and trimming come from the DNA. The profile shows around 77,000 clones, over 75% of them singletons. The TCR originated in a man between 70 and 80 years old with active or convalescent COVID-19. V is TRBV28 and J is TRBJ1-5; 8 bases line up with TRBD1. Sequenced material: peripheral blood. Here the CDR3 reads CASSLFRTGRLANQPQHF. The CDR3 DNA reads TGTGCCAGCAGTTTATTCCGGACAGGGAGATTAGCAAATCAGCCCCAGCATTTT.